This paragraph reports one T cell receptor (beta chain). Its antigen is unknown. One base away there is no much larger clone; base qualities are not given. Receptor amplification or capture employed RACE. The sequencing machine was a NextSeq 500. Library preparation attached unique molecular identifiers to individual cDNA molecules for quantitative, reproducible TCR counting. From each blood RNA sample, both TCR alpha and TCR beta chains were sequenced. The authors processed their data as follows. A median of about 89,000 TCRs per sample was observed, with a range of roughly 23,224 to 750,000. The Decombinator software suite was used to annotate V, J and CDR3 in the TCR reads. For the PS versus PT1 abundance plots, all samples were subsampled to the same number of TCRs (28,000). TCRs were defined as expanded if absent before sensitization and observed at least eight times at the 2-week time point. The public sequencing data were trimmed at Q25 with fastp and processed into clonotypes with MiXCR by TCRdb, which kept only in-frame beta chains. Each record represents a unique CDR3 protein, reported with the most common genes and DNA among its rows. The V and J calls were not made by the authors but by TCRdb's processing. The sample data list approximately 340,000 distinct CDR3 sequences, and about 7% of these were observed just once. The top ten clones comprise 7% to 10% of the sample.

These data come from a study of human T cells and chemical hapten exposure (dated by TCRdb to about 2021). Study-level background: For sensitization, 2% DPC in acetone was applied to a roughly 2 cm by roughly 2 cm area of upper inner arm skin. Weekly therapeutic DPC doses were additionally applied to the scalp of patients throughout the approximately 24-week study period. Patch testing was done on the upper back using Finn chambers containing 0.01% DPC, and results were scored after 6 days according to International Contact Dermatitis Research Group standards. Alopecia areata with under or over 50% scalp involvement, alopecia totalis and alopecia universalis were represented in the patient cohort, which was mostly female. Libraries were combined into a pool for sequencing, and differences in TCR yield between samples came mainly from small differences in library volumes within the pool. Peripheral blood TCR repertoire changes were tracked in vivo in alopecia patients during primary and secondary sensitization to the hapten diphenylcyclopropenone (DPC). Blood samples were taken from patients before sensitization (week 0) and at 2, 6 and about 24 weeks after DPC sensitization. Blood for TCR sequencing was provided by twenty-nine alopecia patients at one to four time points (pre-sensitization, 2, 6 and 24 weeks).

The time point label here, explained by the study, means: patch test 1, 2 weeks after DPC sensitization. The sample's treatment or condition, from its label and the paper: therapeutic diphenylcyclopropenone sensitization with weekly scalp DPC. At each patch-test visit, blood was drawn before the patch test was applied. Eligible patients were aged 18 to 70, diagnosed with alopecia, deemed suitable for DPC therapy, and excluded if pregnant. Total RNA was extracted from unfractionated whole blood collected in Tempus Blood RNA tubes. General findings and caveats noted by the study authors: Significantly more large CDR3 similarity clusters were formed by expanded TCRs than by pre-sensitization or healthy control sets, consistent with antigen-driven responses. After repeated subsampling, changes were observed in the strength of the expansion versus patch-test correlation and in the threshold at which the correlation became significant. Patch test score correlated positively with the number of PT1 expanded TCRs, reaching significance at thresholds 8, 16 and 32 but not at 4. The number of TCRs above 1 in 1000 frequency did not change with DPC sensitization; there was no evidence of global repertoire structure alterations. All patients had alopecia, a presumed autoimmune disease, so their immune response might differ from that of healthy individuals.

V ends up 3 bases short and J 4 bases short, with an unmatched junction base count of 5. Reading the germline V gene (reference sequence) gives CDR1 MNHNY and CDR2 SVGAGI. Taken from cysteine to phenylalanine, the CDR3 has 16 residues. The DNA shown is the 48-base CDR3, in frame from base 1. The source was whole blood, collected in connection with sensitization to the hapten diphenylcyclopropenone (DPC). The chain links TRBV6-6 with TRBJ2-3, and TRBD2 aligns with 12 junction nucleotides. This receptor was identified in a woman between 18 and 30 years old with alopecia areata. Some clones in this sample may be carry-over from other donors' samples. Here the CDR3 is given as CASSYPGLAGPDTQYF. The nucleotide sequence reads TGTGCCAGCAGTTATCCCGGACTAGCGGGGCCAGATACGCAGTATTTT.